A single sample is the source of the 14 T cell receptor beta chains below, sequenced in a study of cytomegalovirus exposure and HLA in healthy donors. Primers included in the PCR were 60 Vbeta and 13 Jbeta primers. TCRdb keeps only in-frame clones here, not all; method: immunoSEQ multiplex PCR. Of 150,000 to 200,000 clones listed, over 80% are singletons. The source material was PBMCs. These receptors were taken from a male donor in good health and CMV-seropositive.

As concerns this clone: One end of the junction does not line up with germline, which may come from a read error. The chain couples TRBV7-9 to TRBJ2-1, with TRBD2 as a possible D gene (6 bases). This CDR3 comprises 17 residues. The V gene's germline CDR1 is SEHNR and CDR2 FQNEAQ (reference sequence). In nucleotides, the CDR3 is TGTTCCAGCAGCTTAAAACTTCTAGCGACATTAGAGGGTGAGCAGTTCTTC. It translates to CSSSLKLLATLEGEQFF. Full variable domain (outside the CDR3, taken from reference TRBV7-9 and TRBJ2-1): DTGVSQNPRHKITKRGQNVTFRCDPISEHNRLYWYRQTLGQGPEFLTYFQNEAQLEKSRLLSDRFSAERPKGSFSTLEIQRTEQGDSAMYLCSSSLKLLATLEGEQFFGPGTRLTVL.

CDR3 in amino acids: CASSLRGGTDTQYF. The CDR3 DNA sequence: TGTGCCAGCAGCTTGCGGGGAGGCACAGATACGCAGTATTTT. The J gene is TRBJ2-3, the V gene TRBV5-8; D possibly corresponds to TRBD2 (5 bases). Trimming removed 1 base at V and 1 base at J, with 7 bases between. CDR1 is SGHTS and CDR2 is YDEGEE in the germline V gene. This CDR3 spans 14 amino acids.

The genes are TRBV14 and TRBJ1-2; D uncertain. Trimming took off 4 bases at V and 7 bases at J, with 19 bases between the two ends. The germline V gene has CDR1 SGHDN and CDR2 FVKESK. CDR3 length: 15 amino acids. The CDR3 bases are TGTGCCAGCAGCCGCAGAGGCCCCGGGGTGGGTGGCTACACCTTC. As protein: CASSRRGPGVGGYTF.

J is TRBJ1-1 and V is TRBV6-5; 10 positions agree with TRBD1. The germline V gene has CDR1 MNHEY and CDR2 SVGAGI. V was clipped by 8 bases and J by 2 bases; unmatched bases: 2. CDR3 length equals 13 residues. Here the CDR3 DNA reads TGTGCCAGCTCGACAGGGGGCAACACTGAAGCTTTCTTT. As protein: CASSTGGNTEAFF.

On this clone: An end of the junction does not agree with germline; a read error may underlie this. The chain employs TRBV19 and TRBJ2-2; D might be TRBD2 (5 bases). CDR3 length equals 13 residues. CDR1 is LNHDA, CDR2 SQIVND, per germline (reference sequence). CDR3 nucleotides: TGTGCCAGTATGGGCGGTAACACCGGGGAGCTGCTTTTT. Translating it yields CASMGGNTGELLF.

The chain links TRBV6-4 to TRBJ2-3; perhaps TRBD2 as D (5 bases). V gave up 3 bases and J gave up 2 bases, with 9 bases separating them. The CDR3 contains 14 residues. The V gene's germline CDR1 is MRHNA and CDR2 SNTAGT. Written as DNA, the CDR3 is TGTGCCAGCAGTGAAAGCGGATTCACAGATACGCAGTATTTT. Translated, it gives CASSESGFTDTQYF.

J is TRBJ2-7 and V is TRBV9; D perhaps matches TRBD2 (6 bases). This CDR3 comprises 14 residues. Germline CDR1 reads SGDLS; CDR2 reads YYNGEE. The V and J ends lost 1 base and 3 bases respectively, with 11 bases between them. CDR3 in amino acids: CASSVSWGGYEQYF. The DNA for the CDR3 is TGTGCCAGCAGCGTATCATGGGGAGGCTACGAGCAGTACTTC.

This chain connects TRBV10-3 to TRBJ2-7; the match to TRBD2 covers 11 bases. V shed 5 bases and J 4 bases; nucleotides not matched to a gene: 7. CDR3 length: 15 residues. CDR1 and CDR2 (germline): ENHRY, SYGVKD. This chain's CDR3 is CAISRTSGGEYEQYF. Here the CDR3 DNA reads TGTGCCATCAGTAGAACTAGCGGGGGAGAATACGAGCAGTACTTC.

The chain combines TRBV27 with TRBJ1-1; TRBD1 is a possible D gene (5 bases). The germline V and J ends were trimmed by 5 bases and 3 bases, with 10 bases remaining between them. The germline CDR1 and CDR2 sequences are MNHEY and SMNVEV (reference sequence). This CDR3 is built from 13 residues. This CDR3 reads CASSPKGDTEAFF. In DNA, the CDR3 is TGTGCCAGCAGTCCCAAAGGGGACACTGAAGCTTTCTTT.

J is TRBJ2-5 and V is TRBV2; D is uncertain. Matching the DNA end better, TRBJ2-7 makes the J call doubtful. This CDR3 comprises 11 residues. Germline CDR1 is SNHLY and CDR2 is FYNNEI. The CDR3 protein is CASSAEYEQYF. CDR3 bases: TGTGCCAGCAGTGCCGAGTACGAGCAGTACTTC.

This clone was picked up one time. The CDR3, as DNA: TGTGCCAGCAGCTTGGAGGGACTAGCGGGGGTGGATGAGCAGTTCTTC. The encoded protein is CASSLEGLAGVDEQFF. V gene TRBV5-4 combines with J gene TRBJ2-1, with TRBD2 identical over 14 bases. The germline CDR1 and CDR2 sequences are SGHNT and YYREEE (reference sequence). The CDR3 runs to 16 residues. With 0 bases clipped from V and 8 bases from J, the junction kept 4 bases outside the gene matches.

CDR3 sequence: CATIPGTGGAPLSQHF. CDR3 bases: TGTGCCACCATCCCCGGGACAGGGGGCGCCCCTCTATCCCAGCATTTT. This sequence joins TRBV28 and TRBJ1-5; 12 bases agree with TRBD1. CDR3 length equals 16 residues. V was clipped by 10 bases and J by 11 bases; unmatched bases: 18. Germline-derived CDR1 and CDR2 are MDHEN and SYDVKM.

The chain links TRBV18 to TRBJ1-2, with D possibly being TRBD1 (5 bases). This CDR3 spans 14 amino acids. In germline, CDR1 is KGHSH, CDR2 LQKENI. V lost 6 bases and J 3 bases, leaving 14 bases between the germline ends. The CDR3 sequence is CASSRGRGDYGYTF. DNA of the CDR3: TGTGCCAGCTCCCGGGGGAGGGGCGACTATGGCTACACCTTC.

The chain employs TRBV2 and TRBJ1-4, with 7 bases matching TRBD1. This CDR3 is 15 amino acids long. From germline, CDR1 is SNHLY and CDR2 FYNNEI. J gave up 7 bases and V 6 bases, and 11 bases lay outside the gene matches. In nucleotides, the CDR3 is TGTGCCAGCAGGCTTAGAGACAGGGCGAGTGAAAAACTGTTTTTT. Amino acid sequence: CASRLRDRASEKLFF.